Listed below are T cell receptor beta chains from one sample, sequenced in a study of CXCR3-negative and CXCR3-positive naive CD8 T cells. TCRdb re-called the 5' RACE reads, yielding one record per CDR3 amino acid sequence without DNA. Its table records under 85,000 distinct CDR3 sequences. Input material: naive CXCR3- CD8+ T cells from blood. These receptors were obtained from a human donor in good health. Some clones in this sample may be carry-over from other donors' samples. Each CDR3 is given with its conserved first and last residue.

CDR3aa,v_gene,j_gene
CSARSPGQSLYEQYF,TRBV20-1,TRBJ2-7
CSARDPGGYGYTF,TRBV20-1,TRBJ1-2
CASSLSGQHTEAFF,TRBV12-3/TRBV12-4,TRBJ1-1
CSVEGREETQYF,TRBV29-1,TRBJ2-5
CASSPGTRFNEQFF,TRBV28,TRBJ2-1
CASSNGGNTEAFF,TRBV6-6,TRBJ1-1
CASSDTGQYVYGYTF,TRBV28,TRBJ1-2
CASSQEVTWSSYNEQFF,TRBV4-3,TRBJ2-1
CASSSGQGIHYEQYF,TRBV7-6,TRBJ2-7
CSVQIAGELFF,TRBV29-1,TRBJ2-2
CASSLEQGDEKLFF,TRBV5-1,TRBJ1-4
CSVEAGGRDTQYF,TRBV29-1,TRBJ2-3
CATSRAGLSADTQYF,TRBV15,TRBJ2-3
CASSPRPGTRNNEQFF,TRBV28,TRBJ2-1
CASSQYPTGTSYEQYF,TRBV3-1,TRBJ2-7
CASSLTGFKETQYF,TRBV27,TRBJ2-5
CASSVSGVFYGYTF,TRBV25-1,TRBJ1-2
CASSYISGGAGTGELFF,TRBV7-8,TRBJ2-2
CASSHGEEQGSYEQYF,TRBV9,TRBJ2-7
CASSLGPGRGNTIYF,TRBV7-9,TRBJ1-3
CASSLDTSGGHLSYEQYF,TRBV7-2,TRBJ2-7
CASSLSENYEQYF,TRBV5-1,TRBJ2-7
CASSQPSGGSSYNEQFF,TRBV4-3,TRBJ2-1
CASSSRDRGTGELFF,TRBV7-6,TRBJ2-2
CASVDRTYGYTF,TRBV12-3/TRBV12-4,TRBJ1-2
CASSGVISGGYEQYF,TRBV27,TRBJ2-7
CASNEAGQIETQYF,TRBV7-9,TRBJ2-5
CASSATSGSETQYF,TRBV6-5,TRBJ2-5
CASSLVDLYYEQYF,TRBV5-5,TRBJ2-7
CSVVGSYNEQFF,TRBV29-1,TRBJ2-1
CASRGGTGRYEQYF,TRBV27,TRBJ2-7